This T cell receptor (beta chain) was sequenced in a study of blood T cells in healthy people across ages (dated by TCRdb to between 2014 and 2016). As for the study more broadly: In model experiments, roughly one uniquely barcoded TCR beta cDNA molecule per two T cells was captured by template switching. To avoid experimental bias, donors of different ages were distributed randomly across sequencing lanes. Using the same blood draw, the study looked at two additional independent replicas of 1 million unique cDNA reads for two donors, one aged 18 to 30 and the other aged 80 or older. Donors were grouped into four age groups: young (average 16 years), middle-aged (39), aged (about 60) and long-lived (about 90). Using deep sequencing normalized with unique cDNA molecular identifiers, the study measured how TCR beta repertoire diversity changes with age. What the authors observed across the whole study: The CMV infection status of donors was not known, potentially confounding age-related changes in expanded clonotypes. Estimates of total diversity based on one million sequenced T cells were considered lower bounds and underestimates. Compared with the aged group, the long-lived group had more naive CD4+ T cells, fewer expanded clones and increased TCR diversity, a pattern suggesting age selection. Observed TCR beta diversity per million T cells fell roughly linearly with age, and a significant reduction was already apparent by age around 39. Because profiling used bulk unsorted PBMCs, naive and antigen-experienced compartments could not be compared conclusively. Observed TCR beta diversity correlated strongly with the percentage of naive T cells measured by flow cytometry.

The cysteine opens and the phenylalanine closes a CDR3 of 15 amino acids. Of the read, only the CDR3 DNA is kept; its 45 bases are in frame from base 1. V is pared back by 5 bases and J by 2 bases, with 15 bases lying between the germline termini. The receptor library was made with 5' RACE. The run used an Illumina HiSeq 2500. A second about 6 to 11 cycle PCR used a sample-barcoded 5' primer and a J-beta primer mix. A unique molecular identifier was introduced onto each TCR beta cDNA molecule by a template-switch 5' adaptor carrying 12 random nucleotides. At least 2.5 million CDR3-containing paired-end reads were obtained from each sample. First-strand cDNA synthesis was performed from all RNA using the Mint cDNA synthesis kit, with priming by a TRBC-specific oligonucleotide. After uracil-DNA glycosylase treatment, a first 18-cycle PCR used universal primers M1SS and BC2_uni_R on all cDNA. Regarding the original processing steps: For normalization, 1 million high-quality reads were randomly selected from each sample, with every read carrying a distinct molecular identifier. Reads with shared molecular identifiers were discarded instead of being binned into consensus sequences. CDR3 identification, clonotype clustering and error correction used MiTCR with a Q25 quality threshold and the strictest error-elimination algorithm. A nonparametric unseen species model with Euler transformation was used to estimate a lower bound on total TCR beta diversity. The public reads were reanalyzed by TCRdb: fastp trimming at Q25, MiXCR alignment, in-frame beta chains only. Entries are consolidated by CDR3 protein sequence, retaining the most common genes and DNA. These V and J calls originate from TCRdb's pipeline instead of the authors' own analysis. The sample table records hundreds of thousands of distinct CDR3 sequences; approximately 50% of these occur just once. The ten biggest clones cover 30% to 35% of the sample.

Systemically healthy Caucasian individuals from Russia, 35 to 40 in total and aged about 6 to 95 years, were included as donors. Each donor gave about 10 milliliters of peripheral blood, drawn into EDTA-treated Vacutainer tubes. Ficoll-Paque density-gradient centrifugation was used to isolate PBMCs, with at least 7 million per sample. Total RNA, at least 5.5 micrograms per sample, was extracted from PBMCs with Trizol reagent. Naive CD45RAhigh/CD27high T cell percentages were measured by flow cytometry on a PBMC aliquot from every donor. For this clonotype: Its antigen remains unidentified. The sample holds no much larger clone one base away, and base qualities are not on file.

The V gene is TRBV12-3 or TRBV12-4 and the J gene is TRBJ2-5, and perhaps TRBD2 as D gene, on 8 matching bases. The sequencing input was blood. The sequence was collected from a woman aged 55-69 years in good health. The CDR3 protein is CASSREGAGQETQYF. In nucleotides, the sequence is TGTGCCAGCAGTCGGGAGGGGGCGGGTCAAGAGACCCAGTACTTC.